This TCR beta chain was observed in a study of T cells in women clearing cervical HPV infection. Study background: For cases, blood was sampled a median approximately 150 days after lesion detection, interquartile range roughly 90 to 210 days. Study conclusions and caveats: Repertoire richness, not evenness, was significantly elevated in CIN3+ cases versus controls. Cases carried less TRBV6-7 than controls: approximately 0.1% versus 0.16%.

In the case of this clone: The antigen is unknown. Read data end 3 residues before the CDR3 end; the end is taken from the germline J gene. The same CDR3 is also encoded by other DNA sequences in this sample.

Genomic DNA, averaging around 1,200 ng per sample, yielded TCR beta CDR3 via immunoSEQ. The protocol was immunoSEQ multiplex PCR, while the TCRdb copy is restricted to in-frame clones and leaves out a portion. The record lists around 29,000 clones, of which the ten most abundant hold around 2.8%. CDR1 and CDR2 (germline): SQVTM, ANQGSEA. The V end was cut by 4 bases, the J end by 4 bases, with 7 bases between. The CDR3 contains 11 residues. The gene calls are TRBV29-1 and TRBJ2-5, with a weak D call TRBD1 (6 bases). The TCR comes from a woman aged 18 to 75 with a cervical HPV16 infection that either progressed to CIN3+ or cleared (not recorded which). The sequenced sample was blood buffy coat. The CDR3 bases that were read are TGCAGCGTTGGAGGGGGAGAGACC. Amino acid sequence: CSVGGGET. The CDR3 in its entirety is CSVGGGETQYF.